The T cell receptor (beta chain) described here comes from a study of cytomegalovirus exposure and HLA in healthy donors. Study results and caveats: Investigators reported 164 TCR beta chains as tied to cytomegalovirus. Later on, an analysis found that several of the most significant clusters appeared to be linked to common viral pathogens, which included parvovirus B19. Near-uniform donor sequencing depth was presumed by presence/absence analyses.

This clone has only a few counts. Antigen unknown. This CDR3 has 14 residues. Germline V gene data show CDR1 as SGHTA and CDR2 as FQGNSA. The V gene lost 5 bases and the J gene lost 4 bases, with 11 bases spanning the gap. In the PCR, 60 Vbeta and 13 Jbeta primers were used. Sequencing used immunoSEQ multiplex PCR; TCRdb keeps in-frame clones, though not all of them. The data contain a few hundred thousand clones, around 90% of them singletons. V is TRBV7-2 and J is TRBJ1-4; D gene uncertain. The clonotype was recovered from a girl aged 2 to 10 in good health and CMV-seronegative. The sample was PBMCs. CDR3 loop: CASSRTGNNEKLFF. In nucleotides, the CDR3 is TGTGCCAGCAGCCGGACCGGGAATAATGAAAAACTGTTTTTT.